This section outlines one T cell receptor beta chain sequence together with its context. Its specificity is unknown. V was trimmed by 8 bases and J by 6 bases, leaving 16 bases between them. Germline V gene data show CDR1 as SNHLY and CDR2 as FYNNEI. The CDR3 is 13 amino acids. This sample was included in a study of CD8 T cells in ankylosing spondylitis. Study results and caveats: A motif of seven or eight highly homologous TCR beta variants was seen as apparently characteristic of ankylosing spondylitis blood.

TCRdb ran MiXCR on the 5' RACE reads and lists one entry per CDR3 protein. The table has 400,000 to 450,000 distinct CDR3 sequences, about a sixth seen once; the top ten hold under 1.2%. This clonotype was sampled from a male donor with ankylosing spondylitis. This chain links TRBV2 with TRBJ1-2, with D hard to call. Material: blood, either unsorted or a sorted T cell fraction (not recorded which). The CDR3 loop reads CASQLDQKDGYTF. The CDR3 DNA reads as TGTGCCAGCCAATTGGACCAGAAGGATGGCTACACCTTC.